This T cell receptor beta chain is from a study of T cell repertoires in cytomegalovirus infection. TCRdb fed the reads into MiXCR, producing one record per CDR3 protein. In the table there are roughly 920,000 distinct CDR3 sequences, around 30% of which are singletons. The CDR3 has 15 amino acids. To note about this clonotype: The antigen is not known. One end of the junction does not line up with germline, which may come from a read error.

The receptor was derived from a human donor in good health (CMV status not recorded). Some clones in this sample may be carry-over from other donors' samples. The rearrangement uses TRBV12-3 or TRBV12-4 and TRBJ2-5; TRBD2 matches 10 bases. The sequencing here drew on cultured CD8+ T cells from PBMCs, taken from culture after CMV antigen stimulation. CDR3 nucleotide sequence: TGTGCCAGCAGGCCCGGACTAGCGGTTCAAGAGACCCGGTACTTC. Its protein is CASRPGLAVQETRYF.